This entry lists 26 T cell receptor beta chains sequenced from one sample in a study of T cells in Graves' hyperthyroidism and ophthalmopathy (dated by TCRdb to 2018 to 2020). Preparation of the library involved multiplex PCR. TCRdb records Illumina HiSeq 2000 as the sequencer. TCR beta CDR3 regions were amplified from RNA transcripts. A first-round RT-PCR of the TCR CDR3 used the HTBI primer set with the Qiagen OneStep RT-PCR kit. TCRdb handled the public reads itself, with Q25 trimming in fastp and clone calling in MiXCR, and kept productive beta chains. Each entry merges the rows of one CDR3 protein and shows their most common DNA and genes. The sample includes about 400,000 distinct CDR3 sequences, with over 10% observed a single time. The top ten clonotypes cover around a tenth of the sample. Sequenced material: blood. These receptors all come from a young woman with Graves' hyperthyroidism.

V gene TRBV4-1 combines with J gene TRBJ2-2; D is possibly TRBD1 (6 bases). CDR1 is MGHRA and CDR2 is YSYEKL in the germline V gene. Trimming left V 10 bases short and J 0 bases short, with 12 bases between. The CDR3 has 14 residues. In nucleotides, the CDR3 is TGCGCCACTCGACAGGCTCCGAACACCGGGGAGCTGTTTTTT. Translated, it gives CATRQAPNTGELFF.

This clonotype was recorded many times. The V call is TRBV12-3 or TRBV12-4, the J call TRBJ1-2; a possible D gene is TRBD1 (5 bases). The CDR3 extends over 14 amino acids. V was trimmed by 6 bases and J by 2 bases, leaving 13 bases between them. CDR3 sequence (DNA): TGTGCCAGCAGGGGGGGGGGTCTCAACTATGGCTACACCTTC. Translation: CASRGGGLNYGYTF.

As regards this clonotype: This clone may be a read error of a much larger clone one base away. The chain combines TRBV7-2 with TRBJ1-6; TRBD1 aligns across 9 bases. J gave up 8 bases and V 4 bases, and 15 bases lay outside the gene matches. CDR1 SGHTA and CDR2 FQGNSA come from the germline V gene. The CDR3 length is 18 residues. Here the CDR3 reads CASSSYSGTGRGYSPLHF. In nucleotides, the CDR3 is TGTGCCAGCAGCTCTTATTCCGGGACAGGGAGAGGATATTCACCCCTCCACTTT.

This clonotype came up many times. The CDR3, as DNA: TGTGCCAGCAGCGTAGGATCCAAGAGCTCCTACAATGAGCAGTTCTTC. Its protein product is CASSVGSKSSYNEQFF. The rearrangement uses TRBV9 and TRBJ2-1; no firm D call. Looked up from germline, CDR1 is SGDLS and CDR2 is YYNGEE. The CDR3 loop spans 16 amino acids. V lost 0 bases, J lost 0 bases, and 10 bases lay in between.

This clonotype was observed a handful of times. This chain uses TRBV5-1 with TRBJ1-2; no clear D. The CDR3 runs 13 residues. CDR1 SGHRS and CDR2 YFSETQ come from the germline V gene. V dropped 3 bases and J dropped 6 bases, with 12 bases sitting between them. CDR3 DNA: TGCGCCAGCAGCTCCCTACACAAGGATGGCTACACCTTC. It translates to CASSSLHKDGYTF.

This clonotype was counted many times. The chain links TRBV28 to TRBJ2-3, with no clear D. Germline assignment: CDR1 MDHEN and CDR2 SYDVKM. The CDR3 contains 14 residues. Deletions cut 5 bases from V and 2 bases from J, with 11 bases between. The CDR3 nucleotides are TGTGCCAGCAGTCCCCCAAGGAACACAGATACGCAGTATTTT. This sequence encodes CASSPPRNTDTQYF. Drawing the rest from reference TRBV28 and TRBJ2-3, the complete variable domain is DVKVTQSSRYLVKRTGEKVFLECVQDMDHENMFWYRQDPGLGLRLIYFSYDVKMKEKGDIPEGYSVSREKKERFSLILESASTNQTSMYLCASSPPRNTDTQYFGPGTRLTVL.

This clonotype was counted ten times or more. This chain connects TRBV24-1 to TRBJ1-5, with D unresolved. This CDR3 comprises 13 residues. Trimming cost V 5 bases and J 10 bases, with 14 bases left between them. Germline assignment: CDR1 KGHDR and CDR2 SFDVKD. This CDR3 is CATSGQPGHPQHF. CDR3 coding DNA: TGTGCCACCAGTGGGCAGCCCGGGCATCCCCAGCATTTT.

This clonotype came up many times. The CDR3 nucleotides read TGTGCCAGCAGTGAAGCGCCTAGCGCAGGCCAAGAGACCCAGTACTTC. This gives the protein CASSEAPSAGQETQYF. The rearrangement links TRBV2 to TRBJ2-5, with a tentative D call TRBD2 (6 bases). CDR1 SNHLY and CDR2 FYNNEI come from the germline V gene. The CDR3 is made up of 16 amino acids. The V end lost 0 bases, the J end lost 1 base, and 12 bases lay between the germline ends.

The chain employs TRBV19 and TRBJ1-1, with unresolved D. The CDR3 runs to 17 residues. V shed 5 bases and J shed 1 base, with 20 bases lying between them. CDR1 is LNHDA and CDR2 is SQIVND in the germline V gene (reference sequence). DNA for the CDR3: TGTGCCAGTAGTTCTCCTCGTTTAAGGACGGCGAACACTGAAGCTTTCTTT. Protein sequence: CASSSPRLRTANTEAFF. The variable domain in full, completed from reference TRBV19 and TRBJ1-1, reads DGGITQSPKYLFRKEGQNVTLSCEQNLNHDAMYWYRQDPGQGLRLIYYSQIVNDFQKGDIAEGYSVSREKKESFPLTVTSAQKNPTAFYLCASSSPRLRTANTEAFFGQGTRLTVV.

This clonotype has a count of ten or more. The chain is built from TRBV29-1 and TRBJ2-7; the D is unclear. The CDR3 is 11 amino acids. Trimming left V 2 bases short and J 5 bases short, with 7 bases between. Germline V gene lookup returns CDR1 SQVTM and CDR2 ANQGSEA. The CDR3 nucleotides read TGCAGCGTTGAAATAACAGACGAGCAGTACTTC. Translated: CSVEITDEQYF.

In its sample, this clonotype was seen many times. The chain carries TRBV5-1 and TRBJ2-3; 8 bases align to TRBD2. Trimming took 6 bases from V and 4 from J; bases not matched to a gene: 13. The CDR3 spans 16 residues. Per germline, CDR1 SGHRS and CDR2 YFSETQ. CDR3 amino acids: CASTMRAGGQADTQYF. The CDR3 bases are TGCGCCAGCACTATGAGGGCGGGGGGCCAGGCAGATACGCAGTATTTT.

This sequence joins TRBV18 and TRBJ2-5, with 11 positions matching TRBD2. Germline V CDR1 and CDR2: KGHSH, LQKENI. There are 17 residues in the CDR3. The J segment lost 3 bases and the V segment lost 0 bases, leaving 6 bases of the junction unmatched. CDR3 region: CASSPPPSGRTKETQYF. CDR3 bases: TGTGCCAGCTCACCACCGCCTAGCGGGAGGACCAAAGAGACCCAGTACTTC.

This CDR3 reads CASSYSGAETQYF. The DNA for the CDR3 is TGTGCCAGCAGTTACTCGGGGGCAGAGACCCAGTACTTC. The chain has TRBV6-5 and TRBJ2-5; TRBD1 is a possible D gene (6 bases). CDR3 length equals 13 residues. CDR1 is MNHEY, CDR2 SVGAGI, per germline. V gave up 0 bases and J gave up 4 bases, with 6 bases separating them.

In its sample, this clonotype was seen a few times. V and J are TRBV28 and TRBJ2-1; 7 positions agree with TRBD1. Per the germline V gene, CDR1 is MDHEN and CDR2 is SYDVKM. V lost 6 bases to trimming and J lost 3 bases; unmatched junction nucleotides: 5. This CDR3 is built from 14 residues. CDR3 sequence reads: CASRGGNFYNEQFF. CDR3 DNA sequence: TGTGCCAGCAGAGGGGGCAATTTCTACAATGAGCAGTTCTTC.

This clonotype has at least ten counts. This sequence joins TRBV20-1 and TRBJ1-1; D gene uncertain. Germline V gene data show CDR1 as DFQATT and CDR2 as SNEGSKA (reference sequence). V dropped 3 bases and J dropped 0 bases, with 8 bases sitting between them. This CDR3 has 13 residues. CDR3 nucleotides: TGCAGTGCTAGGCCCGGAATGAACACTGAAGCTTTCTTT. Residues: CSARPGMNTEAFF.

The CDR3 loop reads CASFDGYTDTQYF. The CDR3 nucleotides are TGCGCCAGCTTTGATGGTTACACAGATACGCAGTATTTT. The chain uses TRBV5-1 and TRBJ2-3; no definite D call. The CDR3 consists of 13 residues. V lost 7 bases and J 2 bases, leaving 11 bases between the germline ends. Germline CDR1 reads SGHRS; CDR2 reads YFSETQ.

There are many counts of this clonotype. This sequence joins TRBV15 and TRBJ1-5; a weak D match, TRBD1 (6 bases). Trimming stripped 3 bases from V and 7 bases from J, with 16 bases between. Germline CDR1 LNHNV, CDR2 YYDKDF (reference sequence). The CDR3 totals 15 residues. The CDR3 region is CATSRGAGFDQPQHF. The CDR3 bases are TGTGCCACCAGCAGGGGGGCAGGGTTTGACCAGCCCCAGCATTTT.

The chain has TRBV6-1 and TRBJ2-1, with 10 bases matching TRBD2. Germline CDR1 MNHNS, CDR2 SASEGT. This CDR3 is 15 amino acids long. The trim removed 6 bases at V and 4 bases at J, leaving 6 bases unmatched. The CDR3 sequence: CASRPSGSVYNEQFF. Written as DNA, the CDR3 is TGTGCCAGCAGACCTAGCGGGAGCGTATACAATGAGCAGTTCTTC.

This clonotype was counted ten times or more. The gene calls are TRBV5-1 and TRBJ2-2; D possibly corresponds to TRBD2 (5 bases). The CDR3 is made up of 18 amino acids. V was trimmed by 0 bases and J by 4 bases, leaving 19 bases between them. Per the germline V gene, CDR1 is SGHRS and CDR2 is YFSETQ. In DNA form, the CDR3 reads TGCGCCAGCAGCTTGGCCCTGAGGGCAGGTACCAGCACCGGGGAGCTGTTTTTT. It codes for CASSLALRAGTSTGELFF.

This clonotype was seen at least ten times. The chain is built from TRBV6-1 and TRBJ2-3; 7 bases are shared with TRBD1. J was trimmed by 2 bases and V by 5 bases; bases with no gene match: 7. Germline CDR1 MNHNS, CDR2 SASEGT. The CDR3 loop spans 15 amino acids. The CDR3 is CASSPGQAITDTQYF. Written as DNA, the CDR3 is TGTGCCAGCAGTCCCGGACAGGCGATCACAGATACGCAGTATTTT.

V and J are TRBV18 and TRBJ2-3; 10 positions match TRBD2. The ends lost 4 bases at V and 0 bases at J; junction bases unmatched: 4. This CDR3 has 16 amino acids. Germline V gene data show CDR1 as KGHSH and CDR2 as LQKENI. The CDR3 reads CASSQTSGTSTDTQYF. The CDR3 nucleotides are TGTGCCAGCTCACAAACTAGCGGGACTAGCACAGATACGCAGTATTTT.

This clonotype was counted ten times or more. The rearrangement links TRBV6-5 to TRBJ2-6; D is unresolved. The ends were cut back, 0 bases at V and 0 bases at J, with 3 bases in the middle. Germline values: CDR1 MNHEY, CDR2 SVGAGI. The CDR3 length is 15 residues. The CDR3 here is CASSYSFSGANVLTF. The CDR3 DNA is TGTGCCAGCAGTTACTCTTTCTCTGGGGCCAACGTCCTGACTTTC.

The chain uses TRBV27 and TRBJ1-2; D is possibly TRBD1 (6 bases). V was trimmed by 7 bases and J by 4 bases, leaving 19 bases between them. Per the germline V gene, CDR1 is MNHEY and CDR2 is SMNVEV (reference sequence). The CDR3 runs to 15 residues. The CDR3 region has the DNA TGTGCCAGCACCCTTTTGGCGGGGGCCGGCTATGGCTACACCTTC. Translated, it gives CASTLLAGAGYGYTF.

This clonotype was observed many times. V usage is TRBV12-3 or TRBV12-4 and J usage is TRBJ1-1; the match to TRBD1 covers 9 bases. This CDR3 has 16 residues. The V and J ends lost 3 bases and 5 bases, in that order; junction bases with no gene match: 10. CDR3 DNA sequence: TGTGCCAGCAGTTTTGACCCACAGGGGGCGATTACTGAAGCTTTCTTT. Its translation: CASSFDPQGAITEAFF.

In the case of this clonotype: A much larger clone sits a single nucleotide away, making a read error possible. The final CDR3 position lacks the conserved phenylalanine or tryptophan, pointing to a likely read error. The DNA of the CDR3 is TGTGCCAGCGGGGGGACAGGGGGTACTGAAGCTTTCCTT. Its translation: CASGGTGGTEAFL. This sequence joins TRBV7-2 and TRBJ1-1, with TRBD1 matching 11 bases. In germline, CDR1 is SGHTA, CDR2 FQGNSA. With V trimmed by 8 bases and J by 5 bases, 4 bases remained unmatched. The CDR3 covers 13 residues.

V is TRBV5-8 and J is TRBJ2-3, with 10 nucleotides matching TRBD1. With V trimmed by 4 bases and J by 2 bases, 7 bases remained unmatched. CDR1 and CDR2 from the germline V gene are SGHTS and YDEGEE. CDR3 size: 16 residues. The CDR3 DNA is TGTGCCAGCAGCCTGGGACAGGGGATTCCCACAGATACGCAGTATTTT. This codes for CASSLGQGIPTDTQYF.